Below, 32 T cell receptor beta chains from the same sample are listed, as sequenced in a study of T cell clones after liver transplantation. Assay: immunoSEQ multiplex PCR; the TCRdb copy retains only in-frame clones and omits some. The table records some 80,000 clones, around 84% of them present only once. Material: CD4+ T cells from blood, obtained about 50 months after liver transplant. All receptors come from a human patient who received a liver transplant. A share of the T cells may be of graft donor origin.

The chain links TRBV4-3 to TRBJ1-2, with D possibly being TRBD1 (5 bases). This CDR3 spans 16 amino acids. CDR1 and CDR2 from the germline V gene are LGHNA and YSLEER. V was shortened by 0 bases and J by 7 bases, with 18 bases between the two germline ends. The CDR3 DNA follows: TGCGCCAGCAGCCAAGATCGTGGTGGCAGGGTCGGTGGCTACACCTTC. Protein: CASSQDRGGRVGGYTF.

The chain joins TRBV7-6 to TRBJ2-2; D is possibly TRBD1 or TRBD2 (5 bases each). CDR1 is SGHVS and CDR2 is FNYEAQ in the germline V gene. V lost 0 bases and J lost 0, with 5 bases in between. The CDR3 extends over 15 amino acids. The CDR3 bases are TGTGCCAGCAGCTTAGCGGGGGCGAACACCGGGGAGCTGTTTTTT. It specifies CASSLAGANTGELFF.

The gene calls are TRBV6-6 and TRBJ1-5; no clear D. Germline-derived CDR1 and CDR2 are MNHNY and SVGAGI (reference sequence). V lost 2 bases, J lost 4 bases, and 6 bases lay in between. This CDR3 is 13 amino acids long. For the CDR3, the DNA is TGTGCCAGCAGTTACGGGCAGAATCAGCCCCAGCATTTT. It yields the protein CASSYGQNQPQHF.

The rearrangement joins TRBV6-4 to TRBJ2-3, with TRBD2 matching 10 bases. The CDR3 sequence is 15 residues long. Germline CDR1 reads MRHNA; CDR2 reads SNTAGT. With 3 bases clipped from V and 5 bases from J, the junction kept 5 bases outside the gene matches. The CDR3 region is CASSERAGGQDTQYF. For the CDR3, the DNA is TGTGCCAGCAGTGAAAGAGCGGGGGGGCAAGATACGCAGTATTTT.

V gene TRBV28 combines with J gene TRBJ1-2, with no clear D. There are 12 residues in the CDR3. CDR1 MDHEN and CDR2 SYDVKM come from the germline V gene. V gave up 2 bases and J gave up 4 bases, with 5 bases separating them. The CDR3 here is CASSLRTYGYTF. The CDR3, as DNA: TGTGCCAGCAGTTTAAGGACCTATGGCTACACCTTC.

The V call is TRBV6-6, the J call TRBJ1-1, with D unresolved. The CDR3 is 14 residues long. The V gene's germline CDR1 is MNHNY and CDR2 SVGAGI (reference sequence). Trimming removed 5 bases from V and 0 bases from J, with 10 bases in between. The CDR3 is CASSPPQMNTEAFF. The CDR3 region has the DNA TGTGCCAGCAGTCCCCCCCAGATGAACACTGAAGCTTTCTTT.

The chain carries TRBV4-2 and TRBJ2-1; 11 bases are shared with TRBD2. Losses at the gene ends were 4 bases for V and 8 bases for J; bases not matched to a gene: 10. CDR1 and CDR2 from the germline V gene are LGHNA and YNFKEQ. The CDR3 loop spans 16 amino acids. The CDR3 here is CASSRDTSGSYYEQFF. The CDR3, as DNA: TGTGCCAGCAGCCGAGACACTAGCGGGAGTTACTATGAGCAGTTCTTC.

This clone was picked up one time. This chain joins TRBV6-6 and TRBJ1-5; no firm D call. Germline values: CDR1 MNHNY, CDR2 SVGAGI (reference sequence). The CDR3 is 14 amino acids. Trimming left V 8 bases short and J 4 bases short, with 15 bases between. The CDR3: CASDRGAINQPQHF. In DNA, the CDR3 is TGTGCCAGCGATCGGGGAGCCATTAATCAGCCCCAGCATTTT.

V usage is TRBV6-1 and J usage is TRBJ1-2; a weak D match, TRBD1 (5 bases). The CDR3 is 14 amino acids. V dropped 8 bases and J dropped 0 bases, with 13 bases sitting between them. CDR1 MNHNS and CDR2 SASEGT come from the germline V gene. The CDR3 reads CASLAAGTNYGYTF. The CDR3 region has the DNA TGTGCCAGCCTGGCAGCAGGGACTAACTATGGCTACACCTTC.

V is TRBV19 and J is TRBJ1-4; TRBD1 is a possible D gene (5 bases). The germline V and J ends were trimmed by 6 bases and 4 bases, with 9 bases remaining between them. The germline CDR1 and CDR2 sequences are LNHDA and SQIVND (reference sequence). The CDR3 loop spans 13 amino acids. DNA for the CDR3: TGTGCCAGTAGACGGGGGTTTAATGAAAAACTGTTTTTT. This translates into CASRRGFNEKLFF.

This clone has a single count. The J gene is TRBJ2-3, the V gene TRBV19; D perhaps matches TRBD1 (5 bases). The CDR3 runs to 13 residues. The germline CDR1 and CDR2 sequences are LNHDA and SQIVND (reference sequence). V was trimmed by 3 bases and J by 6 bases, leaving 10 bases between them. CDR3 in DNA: TGTGCCAGTAGTATTGCAGGGCTGGATACGCAGTATTTT. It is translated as CASSIAGLDTQYF.

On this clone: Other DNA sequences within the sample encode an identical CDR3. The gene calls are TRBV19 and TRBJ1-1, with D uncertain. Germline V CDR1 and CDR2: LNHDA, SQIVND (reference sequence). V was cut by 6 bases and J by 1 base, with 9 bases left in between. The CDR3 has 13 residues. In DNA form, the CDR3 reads TGTGCCAGTAGCGGACGGGGGAACACTGAAGCTTTCTTT. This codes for CASSGRGNTEAFF.

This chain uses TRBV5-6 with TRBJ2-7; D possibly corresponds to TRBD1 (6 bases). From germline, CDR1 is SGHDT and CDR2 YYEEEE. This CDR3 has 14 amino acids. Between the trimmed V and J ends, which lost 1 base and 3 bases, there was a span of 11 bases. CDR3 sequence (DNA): TGTGCCAGCAGCTTGCGACAGGTCGGCTACGAGCAGTACTTC. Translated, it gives CASSLRQVGYEQYF.

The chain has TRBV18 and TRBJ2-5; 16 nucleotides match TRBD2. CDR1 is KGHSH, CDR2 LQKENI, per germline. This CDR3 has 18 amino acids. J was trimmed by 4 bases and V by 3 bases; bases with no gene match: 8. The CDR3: CASSPGTSGGAGGETQYF. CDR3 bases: TGTGCCAGCTCACCGGGGACTAGCGGGGGGGCCGGAGGAGAGACCCAGTACTTC.

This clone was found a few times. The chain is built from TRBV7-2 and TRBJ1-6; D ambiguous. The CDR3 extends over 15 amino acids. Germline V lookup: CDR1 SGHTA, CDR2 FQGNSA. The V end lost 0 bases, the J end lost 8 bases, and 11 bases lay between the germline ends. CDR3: CASSLAQTAHSPLHF. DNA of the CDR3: TGTGCCAGCAGCTTAGCGCAAACAGCGCATTCACCCCTCCACTTT.

The DNA for the CDR3 is TGTGCCAGCAGTCAATTGTATAAGGAGCAGTTCTTC. As protein: CASSQLYKEQFF. The rearrangement uses TRBV28 and TRBJ2-1; no reliable D call. Trimming took 5 bases from V and 10 from J, leaving 12 bases between them. The CDR3 covers 12 residues. Germline CDR1 and CDR2: MDHEN and SYDVKM.

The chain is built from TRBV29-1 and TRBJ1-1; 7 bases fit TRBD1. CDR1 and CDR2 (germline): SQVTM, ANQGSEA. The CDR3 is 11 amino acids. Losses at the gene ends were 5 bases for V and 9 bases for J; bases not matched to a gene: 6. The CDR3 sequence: CSVFGRGKAFF. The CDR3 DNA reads TGCAGCGTTTTTGGCAGGGGGAAAGCTTTCTTT.

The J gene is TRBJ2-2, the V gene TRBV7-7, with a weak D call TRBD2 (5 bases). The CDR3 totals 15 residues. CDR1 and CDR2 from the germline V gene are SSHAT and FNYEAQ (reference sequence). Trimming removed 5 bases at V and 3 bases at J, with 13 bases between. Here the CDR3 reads CASSPRLGDTGELFF. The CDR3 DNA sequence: TGTGCCAGCAGCCCCAGACTGGGAGACACCGGGGAGCTGTTTTTT.

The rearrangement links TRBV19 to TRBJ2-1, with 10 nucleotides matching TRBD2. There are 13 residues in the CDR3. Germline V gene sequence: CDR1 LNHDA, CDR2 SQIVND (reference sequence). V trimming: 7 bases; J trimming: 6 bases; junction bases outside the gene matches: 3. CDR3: CASKSSGGNEQFF. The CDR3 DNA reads TGTGCCAGTAAGTCTAGCGGGGGCAATGAGCAGTTCTTC.

As DNA, the CDR3 is TGTGCCAGCAGCTTCGGGAACACTGAGCAGTTCTTC. This translates into CASSFGNTEQFF. The V and J genes are TRBV7-2 and TRBJ2-1, with D possibly matching TRBD2 (5 bases). Germline loops: CDR1 SGHTA, CDR2 FQGNSA. The ends were cut back, 3 bases at V and 9 bases at J, with 9 bases in the middle. This CDR3 is built from 12 residues.

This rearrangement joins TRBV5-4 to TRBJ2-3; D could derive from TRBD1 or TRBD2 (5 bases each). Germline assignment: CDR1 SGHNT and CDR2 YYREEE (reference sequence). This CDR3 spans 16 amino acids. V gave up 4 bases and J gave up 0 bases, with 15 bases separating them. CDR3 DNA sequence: TGTGCCAGCAGCGGACCGGGACCGCTAAGCACAGATACGCAGTATTTT. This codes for CASSGPGPLSTDTQYF.

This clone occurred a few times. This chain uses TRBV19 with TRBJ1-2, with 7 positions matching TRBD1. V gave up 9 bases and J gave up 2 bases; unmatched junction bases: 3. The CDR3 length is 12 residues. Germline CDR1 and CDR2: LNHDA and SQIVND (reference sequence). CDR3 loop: CASEDRNYGYTF. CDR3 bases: TGTGCCAGCGAGGACAGGAACTATGGCTACACCTTC.

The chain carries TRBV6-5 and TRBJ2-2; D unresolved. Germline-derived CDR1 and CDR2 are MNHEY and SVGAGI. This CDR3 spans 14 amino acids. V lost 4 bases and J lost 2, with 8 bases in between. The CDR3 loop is CASSLRQNTGELFF. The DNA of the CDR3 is TGTGCCAGCAGTTTAAGGCAAAACACCGGGGAGCTGTTTTTT.

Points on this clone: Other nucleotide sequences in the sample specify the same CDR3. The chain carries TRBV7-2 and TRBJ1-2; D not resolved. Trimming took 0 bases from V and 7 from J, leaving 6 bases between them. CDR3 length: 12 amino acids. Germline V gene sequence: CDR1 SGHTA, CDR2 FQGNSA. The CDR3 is CASSLAGSGYTF. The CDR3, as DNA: TGTGCCAGCAGCTTAGCCGGCAGTGGCTACACCTTC.

The CDR3 DNA reads TGCGCCAGCAGTTTTGCCAGAAAAAGCGGCCCTTCCTACGAGCAGTACTTC. Residues: CASSFARKSGPSYEQYF. J is TRBJ2-7 and V is TRBV5-1; perhaps TRBD2 as D (5 bases). CDR1 is SGHRS, CDR2 YFSETQ, per germline. The CDR3 runs 17 residues. Trimming removed 5 bases from V and 1 base from J, with 22 bases in between.

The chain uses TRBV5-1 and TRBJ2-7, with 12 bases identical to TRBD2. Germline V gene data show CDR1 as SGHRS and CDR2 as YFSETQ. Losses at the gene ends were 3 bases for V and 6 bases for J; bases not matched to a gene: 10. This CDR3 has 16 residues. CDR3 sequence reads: CASSSTSSGGAAEQYF. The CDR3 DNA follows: TGCGCCAGCAGCTCCACATCTAGCGGGGGGGCCGCCGAGCAGTACTTC.

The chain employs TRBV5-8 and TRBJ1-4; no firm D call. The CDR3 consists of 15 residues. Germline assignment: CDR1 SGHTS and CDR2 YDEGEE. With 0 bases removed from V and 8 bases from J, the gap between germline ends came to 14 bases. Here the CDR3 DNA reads TGTGCCAGCAGCTTGGAACAGCCGGGTAGGGAAAAACTGTTTTTT. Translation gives CASSLEQPGREKLFF.

CDR3 sequence (DNA): TGCGCCAGCAGCCAACCCCCGCGGGGGCCAACAGATACGCAGTATTTT. Translating it yields CASSQPPRGPTDTQYF. The chain couples TRBV4-1 to TRBJ2-3, with D perhaps TRBD2 (7 bases). Germline loops: CDR1 MGHRA, CDR2 YSYEKL. The CDR3 is 16 residues long. V lost 2 bases, J lost 3 bases, and 15 bases lay in between.

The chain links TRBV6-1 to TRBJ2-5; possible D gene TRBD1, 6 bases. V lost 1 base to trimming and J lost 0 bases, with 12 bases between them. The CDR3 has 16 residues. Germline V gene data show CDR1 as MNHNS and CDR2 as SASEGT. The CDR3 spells CASSEGQALYQETQYF. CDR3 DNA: TGTGCCAGCAGTGAAGGACAGGCCTTGTACCAAGAGACCCAGTACTTC.

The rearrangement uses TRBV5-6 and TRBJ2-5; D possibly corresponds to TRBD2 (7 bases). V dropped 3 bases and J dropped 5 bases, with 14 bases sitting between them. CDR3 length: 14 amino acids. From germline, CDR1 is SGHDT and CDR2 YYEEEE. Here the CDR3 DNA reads TGTGCCAGCAGCTACGGCGGGGGCTGGGAGACCCAGTACTTC. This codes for CASSYGGGWETQYF.

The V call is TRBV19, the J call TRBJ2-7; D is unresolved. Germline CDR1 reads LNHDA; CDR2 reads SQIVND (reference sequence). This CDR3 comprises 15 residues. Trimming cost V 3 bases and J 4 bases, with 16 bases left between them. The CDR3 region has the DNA TGTGCCAGTAGTATCTCCTTACAAGGGATATACGAGCAGTACTTC. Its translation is CASSISLQGIYEQYF.

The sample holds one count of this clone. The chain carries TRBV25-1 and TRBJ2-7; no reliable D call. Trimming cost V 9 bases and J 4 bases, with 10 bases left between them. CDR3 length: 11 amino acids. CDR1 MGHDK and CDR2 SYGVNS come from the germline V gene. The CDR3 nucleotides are TGTGCCAGTACCAGCTTATACGAGCAGTACTTC. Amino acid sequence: CASTSLYEQYF.